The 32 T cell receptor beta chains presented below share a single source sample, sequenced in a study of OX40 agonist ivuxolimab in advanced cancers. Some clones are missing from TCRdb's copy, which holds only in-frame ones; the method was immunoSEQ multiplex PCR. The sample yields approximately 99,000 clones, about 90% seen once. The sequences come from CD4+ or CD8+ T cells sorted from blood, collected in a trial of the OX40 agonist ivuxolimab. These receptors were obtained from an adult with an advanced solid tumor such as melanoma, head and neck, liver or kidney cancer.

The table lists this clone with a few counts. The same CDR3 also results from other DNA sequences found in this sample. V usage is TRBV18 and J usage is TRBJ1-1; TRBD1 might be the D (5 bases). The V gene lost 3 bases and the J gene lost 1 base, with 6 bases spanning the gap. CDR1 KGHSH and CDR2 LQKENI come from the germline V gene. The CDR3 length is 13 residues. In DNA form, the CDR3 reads TGTGCCAGCTCACCGGGGCAGAACACTGAAGCTTTCTTT. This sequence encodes CASSPGQNTEAFF.

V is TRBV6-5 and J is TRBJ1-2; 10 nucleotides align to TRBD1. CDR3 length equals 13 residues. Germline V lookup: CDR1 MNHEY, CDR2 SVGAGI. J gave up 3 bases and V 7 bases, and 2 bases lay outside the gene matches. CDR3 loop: CASTGTGDYGYTF. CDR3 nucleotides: TGTGCCAGCACAGGGACAGGGGACTATGGCTACACCTTC.

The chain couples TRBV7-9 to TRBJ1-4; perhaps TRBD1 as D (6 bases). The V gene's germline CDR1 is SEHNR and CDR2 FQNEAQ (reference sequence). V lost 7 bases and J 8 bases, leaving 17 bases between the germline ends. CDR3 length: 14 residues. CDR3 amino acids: CASIAQGISEKLFF. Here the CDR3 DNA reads TGTGCCAGCATTGCCCAGGGGATCTCGGAAAAACTGTTTTTT.

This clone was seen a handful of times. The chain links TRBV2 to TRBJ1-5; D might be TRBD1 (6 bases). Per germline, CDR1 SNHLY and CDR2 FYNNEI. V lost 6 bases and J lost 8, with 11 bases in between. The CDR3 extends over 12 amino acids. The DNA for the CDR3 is TGTGCCAGCAGGGCAGGGGACAAGCCCCAGCATTTT. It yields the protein CASRAGDKPQHF.

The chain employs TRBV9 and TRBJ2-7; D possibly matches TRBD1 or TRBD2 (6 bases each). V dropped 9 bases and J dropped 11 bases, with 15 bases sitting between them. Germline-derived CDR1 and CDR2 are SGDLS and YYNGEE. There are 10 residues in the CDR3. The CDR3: CATQKGGKYF. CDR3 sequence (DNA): TGTGCCACCCAGAAGGGGGGCAAGTACTTC.

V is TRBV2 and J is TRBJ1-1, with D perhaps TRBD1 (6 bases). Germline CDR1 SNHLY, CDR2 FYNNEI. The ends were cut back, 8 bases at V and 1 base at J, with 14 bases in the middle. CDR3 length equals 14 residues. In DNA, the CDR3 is TGTGCCAGCGTCCGCCAGGGGAGGAACACTGAAGCTTTCTTT. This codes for CASVRQGRNTEAFF.

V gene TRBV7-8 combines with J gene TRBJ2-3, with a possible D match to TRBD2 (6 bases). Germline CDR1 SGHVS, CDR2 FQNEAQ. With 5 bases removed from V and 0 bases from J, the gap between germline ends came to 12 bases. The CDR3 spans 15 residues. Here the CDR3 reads CASSPREFSTDTQYF. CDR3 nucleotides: TGTGCCAGCAGCCCACGGGAGTTTAGCACAGATACGCAGTATTTT. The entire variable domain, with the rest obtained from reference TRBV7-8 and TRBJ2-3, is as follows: GAGVSQSPRYKVAKRGQDVALRCDPISGHVSLFWYQQALGQGPEFLTYFQNEAQLDKSGLPSDRFFAERPEGSVSTLKIQRTQQEDSAVYLCASSPREFSTDTQYFGPGTRLTVL.

The chain's CDR3 is CASSPVRGTEAFF. CDR3 DNA sequence: TGTGCCAGCAGTCCGGTCCGGGGGACTGAAGCTTTCTTT. The chain has TRBV6-1 and TRBJ1-1; TRBD1 is a possible D gene (5 bases). Per germline, CDR1 MNHNS and CDR2 SASEGT. The V end was cut by 5 bases, the J end by 5 bases, with 12 bases between. The CDR3 is 13 residues long.

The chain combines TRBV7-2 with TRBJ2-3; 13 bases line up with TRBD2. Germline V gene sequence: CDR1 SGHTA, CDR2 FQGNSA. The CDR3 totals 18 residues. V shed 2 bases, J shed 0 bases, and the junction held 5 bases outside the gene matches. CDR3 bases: TGTGCCAGCAGCTTAAGGGGGACTAGCGGGACTAGCACAGATACGCAGTATTTT. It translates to CASSLRGTSGTSTDTQYF.

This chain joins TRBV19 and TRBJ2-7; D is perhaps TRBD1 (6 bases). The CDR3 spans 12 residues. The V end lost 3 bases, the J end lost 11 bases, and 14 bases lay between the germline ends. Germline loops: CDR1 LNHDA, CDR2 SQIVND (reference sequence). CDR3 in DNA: TGTGCCAGTAGTATGGGGGCAGGGCTGGAGTACTTC. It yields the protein CASSMGAGLEYF.

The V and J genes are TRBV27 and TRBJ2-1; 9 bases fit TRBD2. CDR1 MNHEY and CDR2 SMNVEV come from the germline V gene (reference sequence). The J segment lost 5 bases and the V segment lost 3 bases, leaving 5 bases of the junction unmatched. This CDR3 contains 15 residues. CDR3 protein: CASSFPREGHNEQFF. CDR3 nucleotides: TGTGCCAGCAGTTTCCCGCGGGAGGGTCACAATGAGCAGTTCTTC.

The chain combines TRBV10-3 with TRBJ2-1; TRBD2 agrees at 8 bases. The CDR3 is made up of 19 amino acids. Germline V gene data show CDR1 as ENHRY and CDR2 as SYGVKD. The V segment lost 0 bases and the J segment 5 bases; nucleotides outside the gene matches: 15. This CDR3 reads CAISESSREGLAGDNEQFF. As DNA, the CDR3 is TGTGCCATCAGTGAGTCGAGCCGGGAGGGCCTTGCAGGGGACAATGAGCAGTTCTTC.

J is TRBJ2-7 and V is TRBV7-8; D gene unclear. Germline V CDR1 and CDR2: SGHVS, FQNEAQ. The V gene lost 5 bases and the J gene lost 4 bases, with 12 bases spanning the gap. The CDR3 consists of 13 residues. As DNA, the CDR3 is TGTGCCAGCAGCGGACGAGGCGCTTACGAGCAGTACTTC. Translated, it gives CASSGRGAYEQYF.

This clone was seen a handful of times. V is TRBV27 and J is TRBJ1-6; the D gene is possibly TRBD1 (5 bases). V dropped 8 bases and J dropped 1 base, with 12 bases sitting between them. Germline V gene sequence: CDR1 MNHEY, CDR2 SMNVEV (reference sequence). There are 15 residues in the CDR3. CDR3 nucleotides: TGTGCCAGCCGGTACCAGGGTTCCTATAATTCACCCCTCCACTTT. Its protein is CASRYQGSYNSPLHF.

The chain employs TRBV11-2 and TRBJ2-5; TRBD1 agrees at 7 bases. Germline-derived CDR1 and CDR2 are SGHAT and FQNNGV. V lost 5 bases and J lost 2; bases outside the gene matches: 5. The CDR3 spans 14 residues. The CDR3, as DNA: TGTGCCAGCAGCCCCCGGACAGGACAAGAGACCCAGTACTTC. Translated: CASSPRTGQETQYF.

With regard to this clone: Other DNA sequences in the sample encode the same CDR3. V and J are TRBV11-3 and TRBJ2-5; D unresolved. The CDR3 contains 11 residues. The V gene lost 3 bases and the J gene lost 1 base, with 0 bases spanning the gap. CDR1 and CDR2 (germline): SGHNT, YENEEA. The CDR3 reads CASSFQETQYF. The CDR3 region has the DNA TGTGCCAGCAGCTTCCAAGAGACCCAGTACTTC.

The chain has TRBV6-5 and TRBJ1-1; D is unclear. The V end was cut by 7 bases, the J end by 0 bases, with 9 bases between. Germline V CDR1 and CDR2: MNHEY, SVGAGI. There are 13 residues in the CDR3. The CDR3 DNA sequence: TGTGCCAGCACTTCATCGGTGAACACTGAAGCTTTCTTT. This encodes CASTSSVNTEAFF.

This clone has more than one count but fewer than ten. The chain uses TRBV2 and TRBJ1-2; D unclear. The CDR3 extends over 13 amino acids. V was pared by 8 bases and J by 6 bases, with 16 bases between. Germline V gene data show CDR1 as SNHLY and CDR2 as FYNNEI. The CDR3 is CASSKSAPDGYTF. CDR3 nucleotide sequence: TGTGCCAGCTCCAAGTCAGCCCCTGATGGCTACACCTTC.

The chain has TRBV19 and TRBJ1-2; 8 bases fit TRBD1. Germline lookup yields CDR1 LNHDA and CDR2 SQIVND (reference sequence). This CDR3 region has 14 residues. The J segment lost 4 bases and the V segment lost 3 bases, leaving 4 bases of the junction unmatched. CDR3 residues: CASSIGQGPYGYTF. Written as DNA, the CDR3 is TGTGCCAGTAGTATCGGACAGGGCCCCTATGGCTACACCTTC. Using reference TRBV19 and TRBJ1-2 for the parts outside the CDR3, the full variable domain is DGGITQSPKYLFRKEGQNVTLSCEQNLNHDAMYWYRQDPGQGLRLIYYSQIVNDFQKGDIAEGYSVSREKKESFPLTVTSAQKNPTAFYLCASSIGQGPYGYTFGSGTRLTVV.

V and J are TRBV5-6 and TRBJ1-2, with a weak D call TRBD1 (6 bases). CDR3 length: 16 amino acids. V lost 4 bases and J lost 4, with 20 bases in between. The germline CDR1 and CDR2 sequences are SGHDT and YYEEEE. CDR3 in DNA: TGTGCCAGCAGCCCAAAAAGGGGGAAAATAACCTATGGCTACACCTTC. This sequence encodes CASSPKRGKITYGYTF. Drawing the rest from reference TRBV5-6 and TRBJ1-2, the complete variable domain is DAGVTQSPTHLIKTRGQQVTLRCSPKSGHDTVSWYQQALGQGPQFIFQYYEEEERQRGNFPDRFSGHQFPNYSSELNVNALLLGDSALYLCASSPKRGKITYGYTFGSGTRLTVV.

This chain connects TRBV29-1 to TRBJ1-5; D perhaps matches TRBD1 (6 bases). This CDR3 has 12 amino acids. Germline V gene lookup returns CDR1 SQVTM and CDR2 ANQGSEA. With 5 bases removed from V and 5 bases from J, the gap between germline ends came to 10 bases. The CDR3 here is CSVIQGYQPQHF. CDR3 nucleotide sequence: TGCAGCGTTATCCAGGGGTATCAGCCCCAGCATTTT.

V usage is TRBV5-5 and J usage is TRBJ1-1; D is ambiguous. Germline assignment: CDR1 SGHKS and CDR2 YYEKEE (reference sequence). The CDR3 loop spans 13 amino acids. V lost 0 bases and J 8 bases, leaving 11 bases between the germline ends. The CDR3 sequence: CASSLVQVGEAFF. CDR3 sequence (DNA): TGTGCCAGCAGCTTGGTCCAGGTCGGCGAAGCTTTCTTT. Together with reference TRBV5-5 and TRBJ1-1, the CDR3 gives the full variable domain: DAGVTQSPTHLIKTRGQQVTLRCSPISGHKSVSWYQQVLGQGPQFIFQYYEKEERGRGNFPDRFSARQFPNYSSELNVNALLLGDSALYLCASSLVQVGEAFFGQGTRLTVV.

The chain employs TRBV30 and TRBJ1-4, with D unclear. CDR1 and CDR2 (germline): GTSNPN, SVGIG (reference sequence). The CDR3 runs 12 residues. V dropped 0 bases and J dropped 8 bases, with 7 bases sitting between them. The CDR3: CAWSVAREKLFF. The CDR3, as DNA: TGTGCCTGGAGTGTCGCCAGGGAAAAACTGTTTTTT.

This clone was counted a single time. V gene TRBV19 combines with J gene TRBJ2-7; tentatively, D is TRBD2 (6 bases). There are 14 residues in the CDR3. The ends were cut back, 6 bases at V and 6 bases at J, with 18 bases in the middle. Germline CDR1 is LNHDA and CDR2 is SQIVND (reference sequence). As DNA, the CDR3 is TGTGCCAGTAGATCCGGGAGATATCTATCCGAGCAGTACTTC. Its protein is CASRSGRYLSEQYF.

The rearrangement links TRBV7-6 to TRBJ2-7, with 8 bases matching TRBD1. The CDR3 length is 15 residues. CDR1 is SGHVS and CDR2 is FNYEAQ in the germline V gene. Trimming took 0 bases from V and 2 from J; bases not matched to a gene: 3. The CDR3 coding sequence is TGTGCCAGCAGCTTAGCTGGACAGGGCGCCTACGAGCAGTACTTC. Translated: CASSLAGQGAYEQYF. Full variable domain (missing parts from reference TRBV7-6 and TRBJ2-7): GAGVSQSPRYKVTKRGQDVALRCDPISGHVSLYWYRQALGQGPEFLTYFNYEAQQDKSGLPNDRFSAERPEGSISTLTIQRTEQRDSAMYRCASSLAGQGAYEQYFGPGTRLTVT.

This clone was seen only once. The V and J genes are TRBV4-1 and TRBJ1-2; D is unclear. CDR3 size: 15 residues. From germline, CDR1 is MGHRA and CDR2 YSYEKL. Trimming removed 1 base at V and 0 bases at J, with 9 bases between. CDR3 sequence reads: CASSQAATANYGYTF. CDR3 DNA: TGCGCCAGCAGCCAAGCCGCGACTGCTAACTATGGCTACACCTTC.

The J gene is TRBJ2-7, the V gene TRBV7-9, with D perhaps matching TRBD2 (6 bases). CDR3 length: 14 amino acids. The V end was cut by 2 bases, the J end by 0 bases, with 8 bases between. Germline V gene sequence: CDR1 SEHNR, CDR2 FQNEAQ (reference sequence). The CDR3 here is CASSLSGGSYEQYF. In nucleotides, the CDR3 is TGTGCCAGCAGCTTATCCGGGGGCTCCTACGAGCAGTACTTC.

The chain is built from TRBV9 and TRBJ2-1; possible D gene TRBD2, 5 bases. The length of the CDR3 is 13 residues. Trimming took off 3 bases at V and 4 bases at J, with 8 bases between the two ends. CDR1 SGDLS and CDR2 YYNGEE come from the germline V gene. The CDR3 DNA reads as TGTGCCAGCAGCGCCGGGATTTACAATGAGCAGTTCTTC. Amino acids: CASSAGIYNEQFF.

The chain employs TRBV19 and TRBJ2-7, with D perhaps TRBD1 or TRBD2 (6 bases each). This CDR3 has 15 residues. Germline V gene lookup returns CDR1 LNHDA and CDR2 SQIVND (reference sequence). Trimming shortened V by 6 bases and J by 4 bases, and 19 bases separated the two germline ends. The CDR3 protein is CASRIKGGWAYEQYF. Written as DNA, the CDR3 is TGTGCCAGTAGAATCAAAGGGGGGTGGGCTTACGAGCAGTACTTC.

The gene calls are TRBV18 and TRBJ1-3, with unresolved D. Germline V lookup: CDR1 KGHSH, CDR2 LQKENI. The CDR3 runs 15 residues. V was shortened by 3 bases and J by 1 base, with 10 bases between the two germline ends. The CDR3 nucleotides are TGTGCCAGCTCACCGGCCGGCTCATCTGGAAACACCATATATTTT. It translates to CASSPAGSSGNTIYF.

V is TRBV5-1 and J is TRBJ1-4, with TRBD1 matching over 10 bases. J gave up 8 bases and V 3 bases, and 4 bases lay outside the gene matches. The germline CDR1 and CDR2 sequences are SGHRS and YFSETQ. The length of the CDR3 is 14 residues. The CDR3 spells CASSYGTGDEKLFF. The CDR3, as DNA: TGCGCCAGCAGCTACGGGACAGGGGACGAAAAACTGTTTTTT.

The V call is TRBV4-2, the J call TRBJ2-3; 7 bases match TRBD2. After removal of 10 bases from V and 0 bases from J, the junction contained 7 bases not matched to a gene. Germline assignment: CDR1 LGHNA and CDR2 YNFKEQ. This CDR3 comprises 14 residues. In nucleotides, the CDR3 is TGTGCCACCGGAGGGCGGGGGAGCACAGATACGCAGTATTTT. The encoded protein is CATGGRGSTDTQYF.